Below are 24 T cell receptor beta chains sequenced from a single sample in a study of identical twins. TCRdb used MiXCR to reprocess the 5' RACE reads, holding one entry per CDR3 protein. The table records about 160,000 distinct CDR3 sequences, under 4.5% of them present only once. Sequenced: memory T cells sorted from blood. These receptors all stem from a man aged 18 to 30 in good health.

This chain connects TRBV5-1 to TRBJ2-1; 15 nucleotides align to TRBD2. This CDR3 comprises 18 residues. Germline CDR1 is SGHRS and CDR2 is YFSETQ. The J segment lost 5 bases and the V segment lost 3 bases, leaving 9 bases of the junction unmatched. The CDR3 nucleotides read TGCGCCAGCAGCTGGGGACTAGCGGGAGGCCAGGCCCACAATGAGCAGTTCTTC. As protein: CASSWGLAGGQAHNEQFF.

This clonotype showed up many times. This sequence joins TRBV7-2 and TRBJ2-1; 9 positions agree with TRBD1. Germline CDR1 and CDR2: SGHTA and FQGNSA. J lost 0 bases, V lost 4 bases, and 1 base had no gene match. This CDR3 comprises 15 residues. In nucleotides, the CDR3 is TGTGCCAGCAGCTCGACAGGGGGCTCCTACAATGAGCAGTTCTTC. It yields the protein CASSSTGGSYNEQFF.

This clonotype was counted ten times or more. V and J are TRBV20-1 and TRBJ2-5; unclear D gene. V was shortened by 0 bases and J by 3 bases, with 8 bases between the two germline ends. Germline V gene lookup returns CDR1 DFQATT and CDR2 SNEGSKA (reference sequence). This CDR3 has 13 residues. The CDR3 sequence is CSARDLRKETQYF. As DNA, the CDR3 is TGCAGTGCTAGAGATCTCAGGAAAGAGACCCAGTACTTC.

At least ten counts were recorded for this clonotype. This chain connects TRBV20-1 to TRBJ2-7; 7 bases are a match to TRBD2. The CDR3 runs 15 residues. The V segment lost 4 bases and the J segment 2 bases; nucleotides outside the gene matches: 11. Looked up from germline, CDR1 is DFQATT and CDR2 is SNEGSKA (reference sequence). CDR3 in DNA: TGCAGTGCTACCCCGAAAGGGCGGGGGACCTACGAGCAGTACGTC. Its protein product is CSATPKGRGTYEQYV.

This clonotype has at least ten counts. This rearrangement joins TRBV5-1 to TRBJ2-5; the match to TRBD2 covers 7 bases. J lost 1 base, V lost 4 bases, and 13 bases had no gene match. The CDR3 has 17 amino acids. Germline V gives CDR1 SGHRS, CDR2 YFSETQ. CDR3 in DNA: TGCGCCAGCAGCCCCGGAGCGCTAGCGGCCTTCCAAGAGACCCAGTACTTC. As protein: CASSPGALAAFQETQYF.

This clonotype has a count of ten or more. This chain links TRBV2 with TRBJ1-1, with D possibly being TRBD1 (6 bases). The CDR3 sequence is 12 residues long. Trimming cost V 6 bases and J 4 bases, with 9 bases left between them. The germline V gene has CDR1 SNHLY and CDR2 FYNNEI. The CDR3 coding sequence is TGTGCCAGCAGACAGGACAGCACTGAAGCTTTCTTT. It specifies CASRQDSTEAFF.

This clonotype was picked up many times. The V call is TRBV12-3 or TRBV12-4, the J call TRBJ1-5; weak D call: TRBD1 (6 bases). There are 13 residues in the CDR3. Trimming shortened V by 6 bases and J by 3 bases, and 9 bases separated the two germline ends. CDR3 residues: CASRQGYNQPQHF. The DNA for the CDR3 is TGTGCCAGCAGACAGGGATACAATCAGCCCCAGCATTTT.

This clonotype has ten or more counts. This sequence joins TRBV12-3 or TRBV12-4 and TRBJ2-1, with D hard to call. This CDR3 region has 14 residues. Trimming cost V 1 base and J 9 bases, with 13 bases left between them. As DNA, the CDR3 is TGTGCCAGCAGTTTAGTCTCCCGTGTCTCTGAGCAGTTCTTC. Protein product: CASSLVSRVSEQFF.

This clonotype came up many times. The CDR3 bases are TGCGCCAGCAGCTTGGGGCTAGCTCGGTCCTACAATGAGCAGTTCTTC. Translated, it gives CASSLGLARSYNEQFF. The chain recombines TRBV5-1 with TRBJ2-1; D is perhaps TRBD2 (5 bases). Germline CDR1 reads SGHRS; CDR2 reads YFSETQ. There are 16 residues in the CDR3. Trimming shortened V by 0 bases and J by 1 base, and 11 bases separated the two germline ends.

This clonotype has a handful of counts. The chain carries TRBV20-1 and TRBJ1-6; the D is unclear. CDR3 length: 14 residues. Trimming stripped 0 bases from V and 5 bases from J, with 8 bases between. The germline CDR1 and CDR2 sequences are DFQATT and SNEGSKA (reference sequence). The CDR3 loop reads CSARDARNNSPLHF. CDR3 sequence (DNA): TGCAGTGCTAGAGATGCCCGGAATAATTCACCCCTCCACTTT.

This clonotype was counted at least ten times. This chain joins TRBV6-1 and TRBJ2-1, with 9 bases aligning to TRBD2. CDR1 is MNHNS, CDR2 SASEGT, per germline. This CDR3 has 16 amino acids. Trimming at V came to 6 bases and at J to 6 bases, leaving 12 bases not matched to a gene. CDR3 protein: CASSPPGTSRLNEQFF. As DNA, the CDR3 is TGTGCCAGCAGCCCGCCCGGGACTAGCCGACTCAATGAGCAGTTCTTC.

At least ten counts were recorded for this clonotype. V and J are TRBV7-8 and TRBJ2-3; 7 bases are a match to TRBD1. CDR3 length: 13 residues. Per germline, CDR1 SGHVS and CDR2 FQNEAQ. V trimming: 5 bases; J trimming: 3 bases; junction bases outside the gene matches: 2. The CDR3: CASSQQGTDTQYF. The CDR3 nucleotides are TGTGCCAGCAGCCAACAGGGGACAGATACGCAGTATTTT.

This clonotype has at least ten counts. The chain has TRBV7-8 and TRBJ1-5, with D possibly TRBD1 on 5 matching bases. Trimming pared 1 base from V and 5 bases from J, leaving 12 bases between. The length of the CDR3 is 15 residues. Per the germline V gene, CDR1 is SGHVS and CDR2 is FQNEAQ. CDR3: CASSLVRQIDQPQHF. The CDR3 DNA sequence: TGTGCCAGCAGCTTAGTCAGACAGATAGATCAGCCCCAGCATTTT.

In this sample, this clonotype turned up many times. The rearrangement links TRBV18 to TRBJ2-1, with D perhaps TRBD2 (5 bases). V gave up 1 base and J gave up 3 bases, with 7 bases separating them. CDR1 is KGHSH and CDR2 is LQKENI in the germline V gene. This CDR3 region has 14 residues. The CDR3 sequence: CASSPLAIYNEQFF. DNA for the CDR3: TGTGCCAGCTCACCACTAGCGATCTACAATGAGCAGTTCTTC.

This clonotype was counted ten times or more. The J gene is TRBJ2-3, the V gene TRBV4-3; D is undetermined. Germline V gene sequence: CDR1 LGHNA, CDR2 YSLEER. CDR3 length: 12 residues. The ends were cut back, 4 bases at V and 1 base at J, with 3 bases in the middle. The CDR3 DNA reads TGCGCCAGCAGCCCGGGCACAGATACGCAGTATTTT. Translating it yields CASSPGTDTQYF.

This clonotype appeared many times. The V call is TRBV2, the J call TRBJ2-1, with D perhaps being TRBD1 or TRBD2 (5 bases each). There are 13 residues in the CDR3. CDR1 and CDR2 (germline): SNHLY, FYNNEI. V was pared by 5 bases and J by 10 bases, with 15 bases between. The CDR3 DNA follows: TGTGCCAGCAGTCCCAACTTTGGGGACGAGCAGTTCTTC. The encoded protein is CASSPNFGDEQFF.

This clonotype has ten or more counts. The chain couples TRBV5-1 to TRBJ1-4; possibly TRBD1 for D (5 bases). CDR3 length: 15 residues. Germline V gene sequence: CDR1 SGHRS, CDR2 YFSETQ. Deletions cut 7 bases from V and 2 bases from J, with 15 bases between. The CDR3 is CASQRDLATNEKLFF. CDR3 in DNA: TGCGCCAGCCAGCGGGACCTGGCGACTAATGAAAAACTGTTTTTT. Together with reference TRBV5-1 and TRBJ1-4, the CDR3 gives the full variable domain: KAGVTQTPRYLIKTRGQQVTLSCSPISGHRSVSWYQQTPGQGLQFLFEYFSETQRNKGNFPGRFSGRQFSNSRSEMNVSTLELGDSALYLCASQRDLATNEKLFFGSGTQLSVL.

This clonotype has a count of ten or more. CDR3 residues: CASRTPLAYNEQFF. The CDR3 DNA reads as TGTGCCAGCAGGACTCCCCTCGCCTACAATGAGCAGTTCTTC. The V call is TRBV27, the J call TRBJ2-1, with D uncertain. The CDR3 spans 14 residues. CDR1 is MNHEY and CDR2 is SMNVEV in the germline V gene (reference sequence). Between the trimmed V and J ends, which lost 6 bases and 2 bases, there was a span of 11 bases.

This clonotype was found many times. The chain carries TRBV29-1 and TRBJ1-6; weak D call: TRBD1 (6 bases). The CDR3 runs 11 residues. CDR1 and CDR2 (germline): SQVTM, ANQGSEA. With 3 bases removed from V and 15 bases from J, the gap between germline ends came to 12 bases. The CDR3 is CSVERGGRLHF. For the CDR3, the DNA is TGCAGCGTTGAGAGGGGGGGTCGCCTCCACTTT.

This clonotype was counted ten times or more. This rearrangement joins TRBV9 to TRBJ2-5; 14 bases are shared with TRBD2. Germline assignment: CDR1 SGDLS and CDR2 YYNGEE. The CDR3 is made up of 18 amino acids. The J segment lost 5 bases and the V segment lost 0 bases, leaving 9 bases of the junction unmatched. CDR3 sequence reads: CASSVEGRGLAGAETQYF. The CDR3 bases are TGTGCCAGCAGCGTAGAGGGGAGGGGACTAGCGGGAGCCGAGACCCAGTACTTC.

This clonotype was picked up many times. CDR3 in DNA: TGTGCCAGCAGCCCCTTGGGACTAGCGGGTAGCACAGATACGCAGTATTTT. It encodes CASSPLGLAGSTDTQYF. The rearrangement links TRBV12-3 or TRBV12-4 to TRBJ2-3; 12 nucleotides line up with TRBD2. This CDR3 region has 17 residues. The J segment lost 0 bases and the V segment lost 6 bases, leaving 7 bases of the junction unmatched.

The rearrangement links TRBV5-6 to TRBJ2-1; no definite D call. The germline gives CDR1 SGHDT, CDR2 YYEEEE. The V and J ends lost 1 base and 8 bases respectively, with 16 bases between them. This CDR3 contains 15 residues. CDR3 nucleotide sequence: TGTGCCAGCAGCTTGAAGTCGGTGCCTGGGGATGAGCAGTTCTTC. This gives the protein CASSLKSVPGDEQFF.

There are many counts of this clonotype. The chain uses TRBV12-3 or TRBV12-4 and TRBJ2-6, with 9 positions matching TRBD1. Germline trimming cut 4 bases from V and 4 bases from J; bases unmatched to any gene: 5. This CDR3 region has 16 residues. For the CDR3, the DNA is TGTGCCAGCAGTTCACAGGGGGCAGGGGGGGCCAACGTCCTGACTTTC. This sequence encodes CASSSQGAGGANVLTF.

This clonotype was found many times. The V gene is TRBV28, the J gene TRBJ1-6; D is undetermined. Germline CDR1 MDHEN, CDR2 SYDVKM. V lost 10 bases and J lost 0, with 13 bases in between. This CDR3 has 15 amino acids. CDR3 DNA sequence: TGTGCCACCTGCGCCCCTAGCTCCTATAATTCACCCCTCCACTTT. This sequence encodes CATCAPSSYNSPLHF.